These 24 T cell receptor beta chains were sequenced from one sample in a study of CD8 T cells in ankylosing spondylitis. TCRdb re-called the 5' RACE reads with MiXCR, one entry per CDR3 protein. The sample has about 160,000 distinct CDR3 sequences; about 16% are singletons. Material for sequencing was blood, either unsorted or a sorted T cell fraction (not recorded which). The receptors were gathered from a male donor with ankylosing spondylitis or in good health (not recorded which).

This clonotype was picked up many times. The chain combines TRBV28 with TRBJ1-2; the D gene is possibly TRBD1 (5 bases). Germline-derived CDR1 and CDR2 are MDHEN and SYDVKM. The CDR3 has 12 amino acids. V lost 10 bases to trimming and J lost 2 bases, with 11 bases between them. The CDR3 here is CATRRGNYGYTF. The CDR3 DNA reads TGTGCCACACGTCGGGGGAACTATGGCTACACCTTC.

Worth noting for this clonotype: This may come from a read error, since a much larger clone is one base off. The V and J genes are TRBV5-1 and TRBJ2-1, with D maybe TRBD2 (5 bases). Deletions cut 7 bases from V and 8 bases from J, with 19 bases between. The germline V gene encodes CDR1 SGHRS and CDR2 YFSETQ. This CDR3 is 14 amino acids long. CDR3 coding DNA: TGCGCCAGCCGCTGGAGGCCACACACGGATGAGCAGTTCTTC. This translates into CASRWRPHTDEQFF.

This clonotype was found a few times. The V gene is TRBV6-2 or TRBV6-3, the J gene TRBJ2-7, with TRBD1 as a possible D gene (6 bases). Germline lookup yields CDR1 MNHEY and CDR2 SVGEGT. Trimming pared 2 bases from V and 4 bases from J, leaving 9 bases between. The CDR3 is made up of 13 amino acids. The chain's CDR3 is CASSYPGQYEQYF. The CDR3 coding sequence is TGTGCCAGCAGTTACCCAGGACAGTACGAGCAGTACTTC.

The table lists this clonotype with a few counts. CDR3 DNA: TGTGCCAGCAGCTTAGGGGCCACAGATACGCAGTATTTT. This sequence encodes CASSLGATDTQYF. This chain joins TRBV11-2 and TRBJ2-3; D gene unclear. Germline V CDR1 and CDR2: SGHAT, FQNNGV. The CDR3 runs 13 residues. V was shortened by 1 base and J by 2 bases, with 4 bases between the two germline ends.

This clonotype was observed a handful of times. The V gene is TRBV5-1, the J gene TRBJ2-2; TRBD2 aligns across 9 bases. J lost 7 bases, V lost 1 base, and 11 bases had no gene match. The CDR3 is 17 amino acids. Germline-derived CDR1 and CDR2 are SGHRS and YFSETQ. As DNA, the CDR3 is TGCGCCAGCAGCTTGAAAGTGGTAGCGGGAGATAACGGGGAGCTGTTTTTT. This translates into CASSLKVVAGDNGELFF.

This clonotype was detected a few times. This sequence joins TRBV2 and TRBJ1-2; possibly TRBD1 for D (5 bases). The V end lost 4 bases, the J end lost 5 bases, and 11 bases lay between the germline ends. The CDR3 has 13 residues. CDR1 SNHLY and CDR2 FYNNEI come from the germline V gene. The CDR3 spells CASSAQGVYGYTF. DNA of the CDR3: TGTGCCAGCAGTGCGCAGGGTGTATATGGCTACACCTTC. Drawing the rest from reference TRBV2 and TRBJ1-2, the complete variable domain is EPEVTQTPSHQVTQMGQEVILRCVPISNHLYFYWYRQILGQKVEFLVSFYNNEISEKSEIFDDQFSVERPDGSNFTLKIRSTKLEDSAMYFCASSAQGVYGYTFGSGTRLTVV.

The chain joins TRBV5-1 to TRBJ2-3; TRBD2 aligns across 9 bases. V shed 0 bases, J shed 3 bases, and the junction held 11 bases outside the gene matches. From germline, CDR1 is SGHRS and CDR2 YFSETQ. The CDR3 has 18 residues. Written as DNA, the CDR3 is TGCGCCAGCAGCTTGGACAGTGCCAGCGGGGGGTGGACAGATACGCAGTATTTT. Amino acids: CASSLDSASGGWTDTQYF.

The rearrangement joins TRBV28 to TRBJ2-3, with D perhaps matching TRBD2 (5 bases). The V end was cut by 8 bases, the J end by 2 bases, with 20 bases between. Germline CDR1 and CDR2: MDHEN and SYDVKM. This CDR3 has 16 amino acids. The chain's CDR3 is CASGLPWSGFTDTQYF. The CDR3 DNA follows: TGTGCCAGCGGCCTCCCATGGAGCGGCTTCACAGATACGCAGTATTTT.

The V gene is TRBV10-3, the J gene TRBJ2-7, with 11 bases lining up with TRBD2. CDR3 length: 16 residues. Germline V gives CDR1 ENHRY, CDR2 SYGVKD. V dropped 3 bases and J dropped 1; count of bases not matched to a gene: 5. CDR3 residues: CAISDQGTSGSYEQYF. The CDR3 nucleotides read TGTGCCATCAGTGACCAAGGGACTAGCGGATCCTACGAGCAGTACTTC.

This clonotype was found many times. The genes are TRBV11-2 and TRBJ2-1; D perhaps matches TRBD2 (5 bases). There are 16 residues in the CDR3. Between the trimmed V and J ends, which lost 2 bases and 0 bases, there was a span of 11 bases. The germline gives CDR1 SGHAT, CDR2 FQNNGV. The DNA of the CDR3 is TGTGCCAGCAGCTTAAGAGCGGACGTCTCCTACAATGAGCAGTTCTTC. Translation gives CASSLRADVSYNEQFF.

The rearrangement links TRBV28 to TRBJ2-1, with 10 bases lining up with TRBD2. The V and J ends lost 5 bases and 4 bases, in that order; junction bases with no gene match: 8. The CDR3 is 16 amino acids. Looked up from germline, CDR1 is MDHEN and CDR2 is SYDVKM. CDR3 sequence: CASSPLAGGMYNEQFF. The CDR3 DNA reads TGTGCCAGCAGTCCGTTAGCGGGAGGCATGTACAATGAGCAGTTCTTC.

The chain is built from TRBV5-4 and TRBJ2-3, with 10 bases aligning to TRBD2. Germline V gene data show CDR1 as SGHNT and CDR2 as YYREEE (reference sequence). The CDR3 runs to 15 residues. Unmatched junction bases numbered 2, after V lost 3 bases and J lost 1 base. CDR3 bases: TGTGCCAGCAGCTCGAGCGGGAGGGGCACAGATACGCAGTATTTT. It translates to CASSSSGRGTDTQYF.

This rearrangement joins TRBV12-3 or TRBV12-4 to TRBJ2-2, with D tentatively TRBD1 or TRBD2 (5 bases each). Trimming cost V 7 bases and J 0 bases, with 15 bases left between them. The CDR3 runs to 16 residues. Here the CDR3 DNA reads TGTGCCAGCACCTTAGGTGGGACCGCGAACACCGGGGAGCTGTTTTTT. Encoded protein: CASTLGGTANTGELFF.

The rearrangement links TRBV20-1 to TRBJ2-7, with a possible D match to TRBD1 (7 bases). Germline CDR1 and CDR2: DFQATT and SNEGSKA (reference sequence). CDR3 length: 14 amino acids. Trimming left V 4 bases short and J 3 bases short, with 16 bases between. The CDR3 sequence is CSATRDSRLYEQYF. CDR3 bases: TGCAGTGCTACGCGGGACAGTCGTCTCTACGAGCAGTACTTC.

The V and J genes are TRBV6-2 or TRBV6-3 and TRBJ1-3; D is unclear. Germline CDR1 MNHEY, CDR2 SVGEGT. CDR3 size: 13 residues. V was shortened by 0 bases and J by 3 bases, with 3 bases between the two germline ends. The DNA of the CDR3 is TGTGCCAGCAGTTACTCGGGTGGAAACACCATATATTTT. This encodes CASSYSGGNTIYF.

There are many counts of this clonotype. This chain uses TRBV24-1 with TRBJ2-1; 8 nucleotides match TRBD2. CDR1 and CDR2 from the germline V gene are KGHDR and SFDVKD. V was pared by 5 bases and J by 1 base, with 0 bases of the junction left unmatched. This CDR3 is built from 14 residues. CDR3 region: CATSGGRSYNEQFF. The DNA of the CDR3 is TGTGCCACCAGTGGCGGGAGGTCCTACAATGAGCAGTTCTTC.

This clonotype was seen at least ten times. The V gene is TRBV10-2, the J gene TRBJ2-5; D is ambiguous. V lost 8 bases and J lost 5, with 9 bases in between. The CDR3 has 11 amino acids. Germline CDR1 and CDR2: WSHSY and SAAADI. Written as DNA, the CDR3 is TGCGCCAGCGCCTCACAGGAGACCCAGTACTTC. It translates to CASASQETQYF.

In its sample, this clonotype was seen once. The CDR3 region is CASSFPVSTSGRADTQYF. DNA for the CDR3: TGTGCCAGCAGCTTCCCCGTCTCGACTAGCGGGAGGGCAGATACGCAGTATTTT. The chain carries TRBV11-1 and TRBJ2-3, with 14 bases that match TRBD2. J gave up 4 bases and V 3 bases, and 9 bases lay outside the gene matches. CDR1 SGHAT and CDR2 FQDESV come from the germline V gene (reference sequence). The CDR3 length is 18 residues.

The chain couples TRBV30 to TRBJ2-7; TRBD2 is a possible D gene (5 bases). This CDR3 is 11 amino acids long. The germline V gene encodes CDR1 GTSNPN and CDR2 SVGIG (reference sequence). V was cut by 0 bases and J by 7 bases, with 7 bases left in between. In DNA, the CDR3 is TGTGCCTGGAGTGTACGGAGGGAGCAGTACTTC. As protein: CAWSVRREQYF.

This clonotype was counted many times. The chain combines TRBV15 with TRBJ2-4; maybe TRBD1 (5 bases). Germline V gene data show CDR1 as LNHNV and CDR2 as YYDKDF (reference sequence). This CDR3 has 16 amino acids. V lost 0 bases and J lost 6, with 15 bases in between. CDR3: CATSRDLWGRVNIQYF. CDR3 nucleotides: TGTGCCACCAGCAGAGATCTCTGGGGCCGGGTAAACATTCAGTACTTC.

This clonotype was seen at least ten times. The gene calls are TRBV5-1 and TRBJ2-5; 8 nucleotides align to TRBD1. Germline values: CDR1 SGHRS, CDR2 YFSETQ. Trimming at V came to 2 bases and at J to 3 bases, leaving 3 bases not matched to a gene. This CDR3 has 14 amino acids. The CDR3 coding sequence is TGCGCCAGCAGCTTTTGGACAGGGAAAGAGACCCAGTACTTC. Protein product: CASSFWTGKETQYF.

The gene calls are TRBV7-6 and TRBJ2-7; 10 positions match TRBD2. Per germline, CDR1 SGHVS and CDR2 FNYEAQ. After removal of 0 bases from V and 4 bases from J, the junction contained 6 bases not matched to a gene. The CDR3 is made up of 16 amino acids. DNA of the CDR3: TGTGCCAGCAGCTTAGCGCCTAGCGGGAGTGGGTACGAGCAGTACTTC. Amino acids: CASSLAPSGSGYEQYF. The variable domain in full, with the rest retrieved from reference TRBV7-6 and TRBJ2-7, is GAGVSQSPRYKVTKRGQDVALRCDPISGHVSLYWYRQALGQGPEFLTYFNYEAQQDKSGLPNDRFSAERPEGSISTLTIQRTEQRDSAMYRCASSLAPSGSGYEQYFGPGTRLTVT.

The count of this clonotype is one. The CDR3 reads CSARDDTNQGTSPLHF. For the CDR3, the DNA is TGCAGTGCTAGAGACGACACAAACCAGGGAACTTCACCCCTCCACTTT. The V call is TRBV20-1, the J call TRBJ1-6, with D maybe TRBD1 (5 bases). V lost 0 bases and J 9 bases, leaving 18 bases between the germline ends. CDR1 is DFQATT and CDR2 is SNEGSKA in the germline V gene (reference sequence). The CDR3 consists of 16 residues.

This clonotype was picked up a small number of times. In nucleotides, the CDR3 is TGCGCCAGCAGCCAAGCGAAGGGGGACGATGGCTACACCTTC. It is translated as CASSQAKGDDGYTF. The genes are TRBV4-1 and TRBJ1-2; tentative D call: TRBD1 (6 bases). This CDR3 contains 14 residues. CDR1 is MGHRA and CDR2 is YSYEKL in the germline V gene. Trimming removed 1 base at V and 6 bases at J, with 12 bases between.